This T cell receptor (beta chain) was found in a study of blood T cell repertoires in COVID-19. Source study methods: Reference gene primers were amplified, and this amplification served to estimate nucleated cell counts. Sequenced by immunoSEQ multiplex PCR; TCRdb stores in-frame clones only, minus some. V, J and clone size derive from that table, while D and trimming were established from the DNA sequence. The table lists roughly 57,000 clones, 90% of them singletons, with 3.1% in the top ten. After removal of 5 bases from V and 5 bases from J, the junction contained 6 bases not matched to a gene. Germline V lookup: CDR1 ENHRY, CDR2 SYGVKD. This CDR3 region has 13 residues.

V and J are TRBV10-3 and TRBJ2-7, with TRBD2 identical over 7 bases. The sample taken for sequencing was peripheral blood. This TCR came from a human donor in a cohort sampled during active COVID-19. The CDR3 coding sequence is TGTGCCATCAGTCCCTCACGGGGGGACGAGCAGTACGTC. This sequence encodes CAISPSRGDEQYV.